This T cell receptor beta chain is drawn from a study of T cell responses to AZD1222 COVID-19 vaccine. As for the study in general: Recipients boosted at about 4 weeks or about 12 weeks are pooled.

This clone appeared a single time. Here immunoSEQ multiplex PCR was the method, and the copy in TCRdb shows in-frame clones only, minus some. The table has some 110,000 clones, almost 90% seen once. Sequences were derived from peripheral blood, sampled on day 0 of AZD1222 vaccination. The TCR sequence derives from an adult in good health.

CDR3 sequence reads: CASRPRTGDNSPLHF. CDR3 bases: TGTGCCAGTAGGCCCCGGACAGGGGATAATTCACCCCTCCACTTT. The J gene is TRBJ1-6, the V gene TRBV19; 9 positions match TRBD1. From germline, CDR1 is LNHDA and CDR2 SQIVND (reference sequence). The CDR3 sequence is 15 residues long. Germline trimming cut 6 bases from V and 5 bases from J; bases unmatched to any gene: 5.